Listed below are T cell receptor beta chains from one sample, sequenced in a study of cytomegalovirus exposure and HLA in healthy donors. Sequencing used immunoSEQ multiplex PCR; TCRdb keeps in-frame clones, though not all of them. The repertoire holds about 150,000 clones, with roughly 88% as singletons. The specimen was PBMCs. The source of these receptors is a boy aged 2 to 10 in good health and CMV-seronegative. CDR3s include the opening cysteine and the closing phenylalanine or tryptophan. D genes are given only for firm matches. The listing skips clone size in some rows; elsewhere it reads once, few, many or a size class.

TRBJ2-7	NA	once	TRBV30	TGTGCCTGGAGGGATACAGGGATCTACGAGCAGTACTTC	CAWRDTGIYEQYF
TRBJ2-7	NA	once	TRBV10-3	TGTGCCATCAGTGAGTCGAGGGCAGGGGTTACCTACGAGCAGTACTTC	CAISESRAGVTYEQYF
TRBJ2-3	NA	NA	TRBV14	TGTGCCAGCAGCCAAGATGGCTCCACAGATACGCAGTATTTT	CASSQDGSTDTQYF
TRBJ1-4	NA	NA	TRBV2	TGTGCCAGCACAGAGACAGGAAATAATGAAAAACTGTTTTTT	CASTETGNNEKLFF
TRBJ2-1	TRBD2	NA	TRBV5-6	TGTGCCAGCAGCTTGGCAGTGACGGGAGGTCTGGATGAGCAGTTCTTC	CASSLAVTGGLDEQFF
TRBJ2-3	TRBD1	NA	TRBV29-1	TGCAGCGTTAGAAAAGGGGGCAAGTTAAATACGCAGTATTTT	CSVRKGGKLNTQYF
TRBJ1-1	TRBD1	NA	TRBV5-6	TGTGCCAGCAGCTGGACAGGGGGCCGGGACACTGAAGCTTTCTTT	CASSWTGGRDTEAFF
TRBJ2-1	NA	NA	TRBV12-5	TGTGCTAGTGGTCCGCGACAGCCGAATGAGCAGTTCTTC	CASGPRQPNEQFF
TRBJ1-1	NA	few	TRBV19	TGTGCCAGTAGTATCCTGTCGAACAGGGTAGAAGAAGCTTTCTTT	CASSILSNRVEEAFF
TRBJ2-7	TRBD2	NA	TRBV11-2	TGTGCCAGCAGCCGAAACACAGGGACTAGCGGAACCTACGAGCAGTACTTC	CASSRNTGTSGTYEQYF
TRBJ2-7	TRBD2	NA	TRBV29-1	TGCAGCGTCGCTCTGGGGACTAGCGGCTCCTACGAGCAGTACTTC	CSVALGTSGSYEQYF
TRBJ2-7	NA	NA	TRBV6-5	TGTGCCTGCGGAGTGACGAGGACCTACGAGCAGTACTTC	CACGVTRTYEQYF
TRBJ1-3	NA	NA	TRBV14	TGTGCCAGCAGCCCGACAGGCGGCTCTGGAAACACCATATATTTT	CASSPTGGSGNTIYF
TRBJ2-6	NA	NA	TRBV5-6	TGTGCCAGCAGCTTGCTGGTTAGATCTGGGGCCAACGTCCTGACTTTC	CASSLLVRSGANVLTF
TRBJ1-1	TRBD1	NA	TRBV27	TGTGCCAGCAGCCCCCGACAGGGGGAAAAAGCTTTCTTT	CASSPRQGEKAFF
TRBJ1-6	TRBD1	NA	TRBV9	TGTGCCAGCAGCGTCAAACCGGGACAGGGGACTTCACCCCTCCACTTT	CASSVKPGQGTSPLHF
TRBJ2-4	TRBD1	NA	TRBV28	TGTGCCAGCAGAAGGACAGGGAAAAACAGTCAGTACTTC	CASRRTGKNSQYF
TRBJ2-7	NA	NA	TRBV27	TGTGCCAGCAGTTTTAATACAGGTCCCTACGAGCAGTACTTC	CASSFNTGPYEQYF
TRBJ1-5	NA	NA	TRBV19	TGTGCCAGTAGTATACAAGGGGTTGGAGGCAATCAGCCCCAGCATTTT	CASSIQGVGGNQPQHF
TRBJ2-1	TRBD2	NA	TRBV27	TGTGCCAGCAGTCCATGGGGGACTAGCACCGATGAGCAGTTCTTC	CASSPWGTSTDEQFF
TRBJ2-3	TRBD2	NA	TRBV4-3	TGCGCCAGCAGCCAAAGCGGGGGGTTCGATACGCAGTATTTT	CASSQSGGFDTQYF
TRBJ1-2	NA	NA	TRBV4-1	TGCGCCAGCAGCCAAGTCGCCAGGGGAAAGCGAGGCTATGGCTACACCTTC	CASSQVARGKRGYGYTF
TRBJ2-3	TRBD1	once	TRBV11-3	TGTGCCAGCAGCTTACAGGGGGCCACAGATACGCAGTATTTT	CASSLQGATDTQYF
TRBJ2-3	TRBD2	few	TRBV5-1	TGCGCCAGCAGCTTGGGACTAGCGGGGTCAGATACGCAGTATTTT	CASSLGLAGSDTQYF
TRBJ2-2	TRBD2	NA	TRBV12-5	TGTGCTAGTGGACTCGAAAATAGCGGGGGAGATGTTTATACCGGGGAGCTGTTTTTT	CASGLENSGGDVYTGELFF
TRBJ1-1	NA	NA	TRBV27	TGTGCCAGCAGTCAGGGCACTGAAGCTTTCTTT	CASSQGTEAFF
TRBJ2-5	NA	NA	TRBV7-8	TGTGCCAGCAGCTTAGCGCCCCACCGCGGCGTCCAAGAGACCCAGTACTTC	CASSLAPHRGVQETQYF
TRBJ2-2	TRBD2	NA	TRBV5-4	TGTGCCAGCAGCCTTCGTGCGGGAGAGGGGACCGGGGAGCTGTTTTTT	CASSLRAGEGTGELFF
TRBJ2-3	NA	NA	TRBV9	TGTGCCAGCAGCGATGGACAGATCGGCACAGATACGCAGTATTTT	CASSDGQIGTDTQYF
TRBJ1-1	TRBD1	few	TRBV27	TGTGCCAGCAGGGGGACAGTCAACACTGAAGCTTTCTTT	CASRGTVNTEAFF
TRBJ2-1	NA	NA	TRBV21-1	TGTGCCAGCAGCACATCGGGAGAGTATAATGAGCAGTTCTTC	CASSTSGEYNEQFF
TRBJ2-4	NA	NA	TRBV27	TGTGCCAGCAGCCTGGGGAGCTCCGTGAACATTCAGTACTTC	CASSLGSSVNIQYF
TRBJ1-1	NA	few	TRBV7-9	TGTGCCAGCAGCTGGGGGGTGGCGAACACTGAAGCTTTCTTT	CASSWGVANTEAFF
TRBJ1-3	TRBD1	few	TRBV11-2	TGTGCCAGCAGCCCTCGGATGGACAGGGCTGGAAACACCATATATTTT	CASSPRMDRAGNTIYF
TRBJ1-2	TRBD1	NA	TRBV27	TGTGCCAGCAGTTTAAGGGGGGAGAGGGGGCCCCCCCACACCTTC	CASSLRGERGPPHTF
TRBJ1-3	NA	NA	TRBV18	TGTGCCAGCTCACCACAACAGGGAGTTCGGACTGGAAACACCATATATTTT	CASSPQQGVRTGNTIYF
TRBJ2-1	NA	NA	TRBV7-9	TGTGCCAGCAGCCCCTCGGCCGGGAGTGAAAATGAGCAGTTCTTC	CASSPSAGSENEQFF
TRBJ2-6	NA	NA	TRBV28	TGTGCCAGCAGTTTATCCAGCTCTGGGGCCAACGTCCTGACTTTC	CASSLSSSGANVLTF
TRBJ1-2	TRBD1	NA	TRBV2	TGTGCCAGCAGTGGGACAGGGGGCTATGGCTACACCTTC	CASSGTGGYGYTF
TRBJ2-3	NA	NA	TRBV18	TGTGCCAGCTCACAGAACTGGGCGGGAAGGAATACGCAGTATTTT	CASSQNWAGRNTQYF
TRBJ2-7	TRBD2	NA	TRBV7-9	TGTGCCAGCAGCTCTGCGGGACTAGCGGGAGTAAGGGAGCAGTACTTC	CASSSAGLAGVREQYF
TRBJ2-5	NA	NA	TRBV9	TGTGCCAGCAGTGGGGGGGGCCAAAGTTGGTTGGAGACCCAGTACTTC	CASSGGGQSWLETQYF
TRBJ1-3	NA	NA	TRBV7-2	TGTGCCAGCAAAACTACCGGCTCTGGAAACACCATATATTTT	CASKTTGSGNTIYF
TRBJ1-2	NA	NA	TRBV30	TGTGCCTGGAGCCGAAGGGTCGGGACACAAGATGGCTACACCTTC	CAWSRRVGTQDGYTF
TRBJ1-2	TRBD1	NA	TRBV5-8	TGTGCCAGCAGCTTCGACAGGGGGATCCCTCACTATGGCTACACCTTC	CASSFDRGIPHYGYTF
TRBJ1-5	TRBD1	NA	TRBV19	TGTGCCAGTAGCAACGGGACAGGGGGTCGATTATATAGCAATCAGCCCCAGCATTTT	CASSNGTGGRLYSNQPQHF
TRBJ2-3	NA	NA	TRBV5-6	TGTGCCAGCAGCGACACCCTAGCGCTACGCACAGATACGCAGTATTTT	CASSDTLALRTDTQYF
TRBJ1-2	NA	once	TRBV7-9	NA	CASSAGTSSSGYGYTF
TRBJ1-6	NA	NA	TRBV9	TGTGCCAGCAGTGCCCGAGGAAATAATTCACCCCTCCACTTT	CASSARGNNSPLHF